This record concerns one T cell receptor beta chain sequence. The data stem from a study of cytomegalovirus exposure and HLA in healthy donors. The V gene's germline CDR1 is SGDLS and CDR2 YYNGEE. This CDR3 has 12 residues. V was clipped by 0 bases and J by 7 bases, with 7 bases between them. 13 Jbeta primers and 60 Vbeta primers were used for the PCR. Assay: immunoSEQ multiplex PCR; the TCRdb copy retains only in-frame clones and omits some. The sample carries roughly 150,000 clones, approximately 82% recorded once. What was sequenced was PBMCs. This chain uses TRBV9 with TRBJ1-2, with unresolved D. This receptor was obtained from a male donor in good health and CMV-seronegative. The CDR3 DNA follows: TGTGCCAGCAGCGTAGATGGAGGTGGCTACACCTTC. The encoded protein is CASSVDGGGYTF.